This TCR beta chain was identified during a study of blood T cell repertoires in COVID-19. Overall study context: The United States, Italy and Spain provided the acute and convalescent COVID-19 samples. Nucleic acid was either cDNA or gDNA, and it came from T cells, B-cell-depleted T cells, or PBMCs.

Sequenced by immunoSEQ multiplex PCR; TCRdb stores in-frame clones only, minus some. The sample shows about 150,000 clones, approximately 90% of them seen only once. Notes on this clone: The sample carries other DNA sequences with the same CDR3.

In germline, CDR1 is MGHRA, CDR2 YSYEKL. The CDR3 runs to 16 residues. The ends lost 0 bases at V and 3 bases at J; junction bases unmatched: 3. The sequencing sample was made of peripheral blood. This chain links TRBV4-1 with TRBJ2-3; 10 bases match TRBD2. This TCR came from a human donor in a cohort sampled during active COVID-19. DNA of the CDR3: TGCGCCAGCAGCCAAGAAGCTAGCGGGAGAACAGATACGCAGTATTTT. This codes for CASSQEASGRTDTQYF.